Described below is a single T cell receptor (beta chain) sequence and its context. The data were taken from a study of T cell responses to AZD1222 COVID-19 vaccine. Data came from immunoSEQ multiplex PCR; TCRdb stores just in-frame clones and leaves some out. The data show around 100,000 clones, 80% to 90% seen once. Trimming pared 4 bases from V and 0 bases from J, leaving 10 bases between. There are 14 residues in the CDR3. Germline lookup yields CDR1 MNHEY and CDR2 SMNVEV (reference sequence). The V and J genes are TRBV27 and TRBJ2-7; weak D call: TRBD1 (5 bases). The source was peripheral blood, collected on day 0 of AZD1222 vaccination. The clonotype was recovered from an adult in good health. The CDR3: CASSWGAPSYEQYF. CDR3 in DNA: TGTGCCAGCAGTTGGGGCGCACCCTCCTACGAGCAGTACTTC.